These T cell receptor beta chains were read from a single sample in a study of shared clonotypes between healthy human individuals. Libraries were prepared by immunoSEQ multiplex PCR; TCRdb keeps only in-frame clonotypes and omits some of them. This sample carries about 1.5 million clones, 95% to 99% of them seen once, and the ten largest clones take about 0.42%. Sequences were obtained from naive CD4+ T cells sorted from blood. These receptors came from a man aged 25-45 years in good health. The CDR3 runs from the conserved cysteine through the conserved F or W. The order of the fields is V gene, D gene, J gene, clone size, CDR3 protein, CDR3 DNA. A D gene is named only where the DNA matches it firmly. Expanded clones get a size class; other rows say once, few or many, or leave the size out.

>TRBV4-3|TRBD1|TRBJ1-4|NA
CASSRDSPTNEKLFF
TGCGCCAGCAGCCGGGACAGTCCAACTAATGAAAAACTGTTTTTT
>TRBV2|NA|TRBJ2-5|NA
CASTSGRRETQYF
TGTGCCAGCACCTCGGGACGGCGAGAGACCCAGTACTTC
>TRBV27|TRBD2|TRBJ2-7|NA
CASSLPLAVREGDNEQYF
TGTGCCAGCAGCTTACCCCTCGCCGTGCGGGAGGGCGACAACGAGCAGTACTTC
>TRBV5-4|TRBD2|TRBJ2-3|NA
CASSLSPASGATDTQYF
TGTGCCAGCAGCCTTTCCCCGGCTAGCGGGGCTACAGATACGCAGTATTTT
>TRBV5-6|NA|TRBJ2-5|NA
CASSLVDALETQYF
TGTGCCAGCAGCTTGGTCGACGCGTTGGAGACCCAGTACTTC
>TRBV10-3|TRBD1|TRBJ2-7|NA
CAISEYRGDYEQYF
TGTGCCATCAGTGAATACAGGGGGGATTACGAGCAGTACTTC
>TRBV28|NA|TRBJ2-7|NA
CASSPPAFYEQYF
TGTGCCAGCAGCCCCCCCGCTTTCTACGAGCAGTACTTC
>TRBV2|TRBD2|TRBJ2-3|NA
CASSEGGSGSPDTQYF
TGTGCCAGCAGTGAAGGAGGTAGCGGGAGCCCAGATACGCAGTATTTT
>TRBV9|NA|TRBJ2-7|NA
CASSVSGTPYYEQYF
TGTGCCAGCAGCGTATCGGGAACCCCGTACTACGAGCAGTACTTC
>TRBV30|NA|TRBJ2-7|NA
CAWSVGAEQYF
TGTGCCTGGAGTGTAGGGGCCGAGCAGTACTTC
>TRBV6-9|TRBD2|TRBJ2-7|NA
CASSPGTSGKTYEQYF
TGTGCCAGCAGTCCCGGGACTAGCGGGAAGACCTACGAGCAGTACTTC
>TRBV5-1|NA|TRBJ2-7|NA
CASSTQGLVEQYF
TGCGCCAGCAGCACCCAGGGATTGGTCGAGCAGTACTTC
>TRBV4-1|TRBD1|TRBJ2-7|NA
CASSQGGRTGARYEQYF
TGCGCCAGCAGCCAAGGTGGACGGACAGGGGCCCGGTACGAGCAGTACTTC
>TRBV18|NA|TRBJ2-7|NA
CASSQLDSSYEQYF
TGTGCCAGCTCACAACTCGACAGCAGTTACGAGCAGTACTTC
>TRBV5-5|NA|TRBJ1-4|NA
CASSLEAGYGEKLFF
TGTGCCAGCAGCTTGGAGGCAGGCTACGGGGAAAAACTGTTTTTT
>TRBV18|NA|TRBJ2-5|once
CASSSPRGFRETQYF
TGTGCCAGCTCCTCACCACGGGGATTTAGGGAGACCCAGTACTTC
>TRBV2|NA|TRBJ2-5|NA
CASRATRDQETQYF
TGTGCCAGCAGGGCCACTAGGGACCAAGAGACCCAGTACTTC
>TRBV5-4|NA|TRBJ1-1|NA
CASTPYGNTEAFF
TGTGCCAGCACACCGTACGGGAACACTGAAGCTTTCTTT
>TRBV4-3|NA|TRBJ1-2|NA
CASSHSGVYGYTF
TGCGCCAGCAGCCATTCCGGAGTCTATGGCTACACCTTC
>TRBV7-2|NA|TRBJ2-7|NA
CASSLTARFSGSYGQYF
TGTGCCAGCAGCTTAACGGCCCGGTTCAGCGGGTCCTACGGGCAGTACTTC
>TRBV2|NA|TRBJ2-5|NA
CASSEIRETQYF
TGTGCCAGCAGTGAAATTCGAGAGACCCAGTACTTC
>TRBV7-2|NA|TRBJ2-1|NA
CASSSGVHNEQFF
TGTGCCAGCAGTTCCGGCGTTCACAATGAGCAGTTCTTC
>TRBV15|NA|TRBJ2-7|NA
CATSRVTGVYEQYF
TGTGCCACCAGCAGAGTAACGGGAGTCTACGAGCAGTACTTC
>TRBV28|TRBD2|TRBJ2-1|NA
CASSFGGAYNEQFF
TGTGCCAGCAGTTTTGGGGGGGCCTACAATGAGCAGTTCTTC
>TRBV29-1|NA|TRBJ2-5|NA
CSKRTGTGTQYF
TGCAGCAAAAGAACAGGGACGGGGACCCAGTACTTC
>TRBV25-1|NA|TRBJ1-6|NA
CASSDPGDSPLHF
TGTGCCAGCAGTGACCCCGGGGATTCACCCCTCCACTTT
>TRBV5-1|TRBD1|TRBJ1-5|NA
CASSPDRGDQPQHF
TGCGCCAGCAGCCCGGACAGGGGGGATCAGCCCCAGCATTTT
>TRBV5-6|NA|TRBJ2-5|NA
CASSLRGRETQYF
TGTGCCAGCAGCTTAAGAGGCAGAGAGACCCAGTACTTC
>TRBV28|TRBD1|TRBJ1-5|NA
CASSPPGQVFTGQPQHF
TGTGCCAGCAGTCCCCCGGGACAGGTATTCACGGGGCAGCCCCAGCATTTT
>TRBV18|NA|TRBJ1-3|once
CASSPGSHSGNTIYF
TGTGCCAGCTCACCGGGGTCTCACTCTGGAAACACCATATATTTT
>TRBV27|NA|TRBJ1-1|NA
CASSSLLERHTEAFF
TGTGCCAGCAGTTCTCTCCTGGAGCGGCACACTGAAGCTTTCTTT